Sequencing of this T cell receptor beta chain was carried out in a study of radiotherapy plus CTLA-4 blockade in lung cancer. Overall study context: Of all patients, approximately 17% responded objectively and approximately 31% showed disease control.

TCRdb's copy holds only in-frame clones and misses some; the assay was immunoSEQ multiplex PCR. The sample lists over 80,000 clones, approximately 86% occurring once. This CDR3 comprises 14 residues. V lost 5 bases and J 4 bases, leaving 12 bases between the germline ends. Germline V lookup: CDR1 MNHNY, CDR2 SVGAGI (reference sequence). This TCR was recovered from a human donor with non-small cell lung cancer that progressed on radiotherapy plus ipilimumab. The chain uses TRBV6-6 and TRBJ1-3; no reliable D call. The source was peripheral blood, collected from a patient treated with radiotherapy plus ipilimumab. CDR3 in amino acids: CASSPIQYGNTIYF. The CDR3 DNA is TGTGCCAGCAGTCCAATCCAATACGGAAACACCATATATTTT.